Below are 26 T cell receptor beta chains sequenced from a single sample in a study of regulatory T cells in long-lasting Graves disease. Time point noted: newly diagnosed GD, antithyroid drugs for less than 3 months. PBMC-extracted RNA yielded the TCR library. Investigators prepared the TCR beta libraries by applying iRepertoire HTBI primers and Arm-PCR of CDR3 regions. TCRdb re-analysed the multiplex PCR reads in MiXCR, keeping a single row per CDR3 protein. The sample includes hundreds of thousands of distinct CDR3 sequences, 16% of them seen just once. These same data were also listed under a study on T cells in Graves' hyperthyroidism and ophthalmopathy.

The sequenced sample was peripheral blood mononuclear cells (PBMCs), obtained at new diagnosis, from a patient treated with antithyroid drugs. These receptors all come from a woman aged 35-65 years with Graves disease.

This clonotype was seen at least ten times. The CDR3 spells CASRATDLYEQYF. The CDR3 bases are TGTGCCAGCAGAGCTACAGACCTTTACGAGCAGTACTTC. V usage is TRBV2 and J usage is TRBJ2-7, with D hard to call. Germline V gene data show CDR1 as SNHLY and CDR2 as FYNNEI. Trimming took off 6 bases at V and 4 bases at J, with 13 bases between the two ends. The CDR3 runs 13 residues.

This clonotype has more than one count but fewer than ten. This chain joins TRBV7-3 and TRBJ2-5, with unresolved D. Germline V gene lookup returns CDR1 SGHTA and CDR2 FQGTGA. With 3 bases removed from V and 1 base from J, the gap between germline ends came to 9 bases. This CDR3 comprises 14 residues. DNA of the CDR3: TGTGCCAGCAGCTTTGGCCCCCCCCAAGAGACCCAGTACTTC. Amino acid sequence: CASSFGPPQETQYF. The variable domain in full, completed from reference TRBV7-3 and TRBJ2-5, reads GAGVSQTPSNKVTEKGKYVELRCDPISGHTALYWYRQSLGQGPEFLIYFQGTGAADDSGLPNDRFFAVRPEGSVSTLKIQRTERGDSAVYLCASSFGPPQETQYFGPGTRLLVL.

The rearrangement joins TRBV3-1 to TRBJ1-2; possible D gene TRBD1, 5 bases. The V end lost 3 bases, the J end lost 2 bases, and 13 bases lay between the germline ends. The CDR3 runs 15 residues. Germline loops: CDR1 LGHDT, CDR2 YNNKEL (reference sequence). Here the CDR3 reads CASSHRQTENYGYTF. CDR3 DNA: TGTGCCAGCAGCCATAGACAGACGGAAAACTATGGCTACACCTTC.

This clonotype was found many times. V gene TRBV11-2 combines with J gene TRBJ2-4, with D tentatively TRBD2 (6 bases). The V end was cut by 6 bases, the J end by 0 bases, with 12 bases between. CDR1 SGHAT and CDR2 FQNNGV come from the germline V gene. CDR3 size: 15 residues. CDR3 in amino acids: CASRGGLVAKNIQYF. The CDR3 DNA is TGTGCCAGCAGGGGGGGATTAGTAGCCAAAAACATTCAGTACTTC. Looking up the rest from reference TRBV11-2 and TRBJ2-4 gives the full variable domain: EAGVAQSPRYKIIEKRQSVAFWCNPISGHATLYWYQQILGQGPKLLIQFQNNGVVDDSQLPKDRFSAERLKGVDSTLKIQPAKLEDSAVYLCASRGGLVAKNIQYFGAGTRLSVL.

This clonotype was detected only a few times. The V gene is TRBV6-2 or TRBV6-3, the J gene TRBJ1-2, with 9 positions matching TRBD1. With V trimmed by 4 bases and J by 0 bases, 6 bases remained unmatched. The CDR3 covers 16 residues. Germline-derived CDR1 and CDR2 are MNHEY and SVGEGT. Here the CDR3 DNA reads TGTGCCAGCAGTTCCGGGACAGGGACCTCTAACTATGGCTACACCTTC. Translation: CASSSGTGTSNYGYTF.

The sample holds many counts of this clonotype. J is TRBJ2-7 and V is TRBV12-3 or TRBV12-4; D is ambiguous. Trimming removed 2 bases at V and 2 bases at J, with 7 bases between. The CDR3 totals 13 residues. The CDR3 region has the DNA TGTGCCAGCAGTTTAAGTGGGACCTACGAGCAGTACTTC. Amino acids: CASSLSGTYEQYF.

The chain combines TRBV2 with TRBJ2-3, with TRBD2 as a possible D gene (7 bases). V was trimmed by 6 bases and J by 5 bases, leaving 21 bases between them. The CDR3 consists of 16 residues. Germline V gene lookup returns CDR1 SNHLY and CDR2 FYNNEI. This chain's CDR3 is CASSPRWGGGQDTQYF. Written as DNA, the CDR3 is TGTGCCAGCAGCCCCCGATGGGGGGGGGGGCAAGATACGCAGTATTTT.

This clonotype has more than one count but fewer than ten. The chain is built from TRBV6-1 and TRBJ1-1; 7 bases are a match to TRBD1. The trim removed 6 bases at V and 7 bases at J, leaving 8 bases unmatched. Germline V gene data show CDR1 as MNHNS and CDR2 as SASEGT. The CDR3 covers 13 residues. CDR3 DNA sequence: TGTGCCAGCAGCAAAGACAGGGATCGTGAAGCTTTCTTT. The encoded protein is CASSKDRDREAFF.

Only a few counts were recorded for this clonotype. The V gene is TRBV19, the J gene TRBJ2-6; no reliable D call. Trimming pared 4 bases from V and 0 bases from J, leaving 10 bases between. This CDR3 region has 16 residues. Germline V CDR1 and CDR2: LNHDA, SQIVND (reference sequence). DNA of the CDR3: TGTGCCAGTAGTAAAGGCAGTTACTCTGGGGCCAACGTCCTGACTTTC. Encoded protein: CASSKGSYSGANVLTF.

This clonotype was seen repeatedly, ten times or more. V and J are TRBV7-2 and TRBJ2-7; TRBD1 is a possible D gene (6 bases). The CDR3 spans 15 residues. Germline CDR1 and CDR2: SGHTA and FQGNSA. V gave up 5 bases and J gave up 0 bases, with 14 bases separating them. CDR3 sequence (DNA): TGTGCCAGCAGCCCTGACCGGGACACCTCCTACGAGCAGTACTTC. This translates into CASSPDRDTSYEQYF. The variable domain in full, with the rest retrieved from reference TRBV7-2 and TRBJ2-7, is GAGVSQSPSNKVTEKGKDVELRCDPISGHTALYWYRQSLGQGLEFLIYFQGNSAPDKSGLPSDRFSAERTGGSVSTLTIQRTQQEDSAVYLCASSPDRDTSYEQYFGPGTRLTVT.

In this sample, this clonotype turned up many times. This chain links TRBV5-4 with TRBJ1-1; D is ambiguous. V lost 0 bases and J lost 6, with 6 bases in between. Per the germline V gene, CDR1 is SGHNT and CDR2 is YYREEE (reference sequence). The CDR3 has 12 amino acids. The CDR3 nucleotides read TGTGCCAGCAGCTTGGAAAGTTCTGAAGCTTTCTTT. It specifies CASSLESSEAFF.

This clonotype was counted only a few times. In DNA form, the CDR3 reads TGTGCCAGCAGCACGGTACCCCGGTCGTACACTGAAGCTTTCTTT. Translated, it gives CASSTVPRSYTEAFF. The V gene is TRBV4-2, the J gene TRBJ1-1; D is unclear. Germline V gives CDR1 LGHNA, CDR2 YNFKEQ. This CDR3 region has 15 residues. The germline V and J ends were trimmed by 5 bases and 3 bases, with 16 bases remaining between them.

This clonotype was counted between two and nine times. V and J are TRBV5-1 and TRBJ1-4, with TRBD1 matching over 7 bases. The trim removed 4 bases at V and 5 bases at J, leaving 8 bases unmatched. Germline CDR1 reads SGHRS; CDR2 reads YFSETQ. There are 15 residues in the CDR3. CDR3 DNA sequence: TGCGCCAGCAGCGAGCGGGGACAGCAAAATGAAAAACTGTTTTTT. It translates to CASSERGQQNEKLFF.

The rearrangement links TRBV9 to TRBJ2-7; the match to TRBD1 covers 9 bases. Germline V gives CDR1 SGDLS, CDR2 YYNGEE. The CDR3 has 15 amino acids. V gave up 3 bases and J gave up 6 bases; unmatched junction bases: 10. CDR3 loop: CASSDHLLTGGEQYF. The CDR3 DNA is TGTGCCAGCAGCGACCACCTTCTGACAGGGGGCGAGCAGTACTTC.

This clonotype was seen only a few times. This chain joins TRBV3-1 and TRBJ2-6; maybe TRBD1 (5 bases). Germline V gives CDR1 LGHDT, CDR2 YNNKEL (reference sequence). V was pared by 3 bases and J by 2 bases, with 8 bases between. The CDR3 runs 15 residues. The CDR3 coding sequence is TGTGCCAGCAGCCACGTAGGGGCTGGGGCCAACGTCCTGACTTTC. It encodes CASSHVGAGANVLTF. Variable domain in full (rest from reference TRBV3-1 and TRBJ2-6): DTAVSQTPKYLVTQMGNDKSIKCEQNLGHDTMYWYKQDSKKFLKIMFSYNNKELIINETVPNRFSPKSPDKAHLNLHINSLELGDSAVYFCASSHVGAGANVLTFGAGSRLTVL.

This clonotype was recorded a few times. This sequence joins TRBV10-3 and TRBJ2-3, with D unclear. The CDR3 is 13 amino acids. Trimming left V 3 bases short and J 6 bases short, with 10 bases between. Per germline, CDR1 ENHRY and CDR2 SYGVKD. CDR3 sequence: CAISDGQVDTQYF. The CDR3 coding sequence is TGTGCCATCAGTGACGGGCAGGTCGATACGCAGTATTTT.

This clonotype was recorded a few times. This may be a read error, as it is one base from a much larger clone. The V and J genes are TRBV25-1 and TRBJ1-1; D is undetermined. The germline CDR1 and CDR2 sequences are MGHDK and SYGVNS. V was cut by 6 bases and J by 1 base, with 6 bases left in between. The CDR3 runs 12 residues. The CDR3 sequence: CASRNRNTEAFF. DNA of the CDR3: TGTGCCAGCAGGAACAGGAACACTGAAGCTTTCTTT.

This clonotype is a singleton in its sample. This chain uses TRBV5-6 with TRBJ2-3; tentatively, D is TRBD2 (5 bases). Germline V CDR1 and CDR2: SGHDT, YYEEEE. CDR3 size: 16 residues. Trimming cost V 3 bases and J 2 bases, with 16 bases left between them. For the CDR3, the DNA is TGTGCCAGCAGCTCCCCGGAGGCCCCCACCACAGATACGCAGTATTTT. It translates to CASSSPEAPTTDTQYF.

This clonotype appeared many times. This chain uses TRBV20-1 with TRBJ1-1; perhaps TRBD1 as D (5 bases). CDR1 and CDR2 (germline): DFQATT, SNEGSKA (reference sequence). The CDR3 spans 12 residues. V was cut by 6 bases and J by 1 base, with 9 bases left in between. The CDR3 reads CSAMGGNTEAFF. In DNA form, the CDR3 reads TGCAGTGCCATGGGGGGGAACACTGAAGCTTTCTTT.

This clonotype was seen at least ten times. The chain joins TRBV11-3 to TRBJ2-3; 10 bases are shared with TRBD1. This CDR3 comprises 15 residues. Germline assignment: CDR1 SGHNT and CDR2 YENEEA. V trimming: 4 bases; J trimming: 3 bases; junction bases outside the gene matches: 4. Written as DNA, the CDR3 is TGTGCCAGCAGCTATGACAGGGGGCAGACAGATACGCAGTATTTT. This codes for CASSYDRGQTDTQYF.

This clonotype was recorded a few times. The chain employs TRBV28 and TRBJ2-7, with 7 bases aligning to TRBD1. The CDR3 consists of 15 residues. The germline V gene encodes CDR1 MDHEN and CDR2 SYDVKM. The V gene end was trimmed by 2 bases and the J gene end by 3 bases; junction bases not matched to a gene: 7. DNA for the CDR3: TGTGCCAGCAGTTTAGTTGGGACAGCTCTCTACGAGCAGTACTTC. Protein sequence: CASSLVGTALYEQYF.

V usage is TRBV20-1 and J usage is TRBJ1-2; 8 bases match TRBD1. Germline trimming cut 3 bases from V and 1 base from J; bases unmatched to any gene: 16. Germline V CDR1 and CDR2: DFQATT, SNEGSKA (reference sequence). The length of the CDR3 is 18 residues. CDR3 protein: CSARGGRGRREINYGYTF. The CDR3 DNA reads as TGCAGTGCTAGGGGGGGCAGGGGGCGCCGAGAAATTAACTATGGCTACACCTTC.

This clonotype was detected ten times or more. This sequence joins TRBV7-9 and TRBJ1-5, with a weak D call TRBD1 (5 bases). The ends were cut back, 2 bases at V and 6 bases at J, with 14 bases in the middle. This CDR3 region has 15 residues. The germline gives CDR1 SEHNR, CDR2 FQNEAQ (reference sequence). CDR3 residues: CASSLSGGVGQPQHF. DNA for the CDR3: TGTGCCAGCAGCTTATCGGGGGGGGTCGGTCAGCCCCAGCATTTT.

This rearrangement joins TRBV7-9 to TRBJ2-7; a possible D gene is TRBD2 (5 bases). The CDR3 spans 15 residues. V lost 2 bases and J lost 6, with 17 bases in between. Germline CDR1 and CDR2: SEHNR and FQNEAQ (reference sequence). The CDR3 here is CASSLNPTGSSEQYF. As DNA, the CDR3 is TGTGCCAGCAGCTTAAACCCCACTGGGAGCTCCGAGCAGTACTTC.

With respect to this clonotype: One junction end does not reproduce the germline sequence, and a read error may be involved. This chain joins TRBV29-1 and TRBJ1-2; 9 nucleotides line up with TRBD1. CDR1 is SQVTM and CDR2 is ANQGSEA in the germline V gene. CDR3 length equals 12 residues. The CDR3 DNA reads as TGCAGCCCCAAACCGGGACAGGGTGAAGAAGTTTTC. This encodes CSPKPGQGEEVF.

The V call is TRBV4-1, the J call TRBJ1-5; 10 nucleotides align to TRBD1. The CDR3 has 16 residues. Germline-derived CDR1 and CDR2 are MGHRA and YSYEKL. Germline trimming cut 3 bases from V and 6 bases from J; bases unmatched to any gene: 8. Here the CDR3 reads CASSQRGDRGSQPQHF. The CDR3 nucleotides are TGCGCCAGCAGCCAGAGGGGGGACAGGGGATCTCAGCCCCAGCATTTT.